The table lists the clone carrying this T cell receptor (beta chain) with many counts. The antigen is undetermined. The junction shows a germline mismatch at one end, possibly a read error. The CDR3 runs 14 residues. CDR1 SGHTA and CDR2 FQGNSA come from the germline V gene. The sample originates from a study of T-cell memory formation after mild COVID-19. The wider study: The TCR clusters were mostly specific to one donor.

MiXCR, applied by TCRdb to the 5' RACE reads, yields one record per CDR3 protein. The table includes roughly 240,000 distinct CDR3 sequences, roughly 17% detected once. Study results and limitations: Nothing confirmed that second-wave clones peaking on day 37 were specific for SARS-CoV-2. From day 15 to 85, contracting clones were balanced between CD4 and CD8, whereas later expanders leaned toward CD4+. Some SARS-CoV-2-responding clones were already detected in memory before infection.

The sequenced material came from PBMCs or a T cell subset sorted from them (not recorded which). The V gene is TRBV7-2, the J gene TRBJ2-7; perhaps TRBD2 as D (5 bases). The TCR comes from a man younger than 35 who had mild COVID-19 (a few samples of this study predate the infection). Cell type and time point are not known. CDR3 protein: CASSLAHSSYEQYF. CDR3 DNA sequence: TGTGCCAGCAGCCTAGCCCACAGCTCCTACGAGCAGTACTTC.